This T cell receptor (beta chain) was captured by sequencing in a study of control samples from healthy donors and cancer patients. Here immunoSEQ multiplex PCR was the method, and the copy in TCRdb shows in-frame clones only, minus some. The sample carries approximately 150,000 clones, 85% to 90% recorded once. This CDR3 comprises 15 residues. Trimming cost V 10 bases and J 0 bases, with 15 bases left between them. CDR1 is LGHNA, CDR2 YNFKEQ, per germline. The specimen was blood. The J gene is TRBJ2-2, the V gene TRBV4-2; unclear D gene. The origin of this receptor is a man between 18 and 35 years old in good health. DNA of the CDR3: TGTGCCACCTCATTGTTTGCTGCGAACACCGGGGAGCTGTTTTTT. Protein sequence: CATSLFAANTGELFF.